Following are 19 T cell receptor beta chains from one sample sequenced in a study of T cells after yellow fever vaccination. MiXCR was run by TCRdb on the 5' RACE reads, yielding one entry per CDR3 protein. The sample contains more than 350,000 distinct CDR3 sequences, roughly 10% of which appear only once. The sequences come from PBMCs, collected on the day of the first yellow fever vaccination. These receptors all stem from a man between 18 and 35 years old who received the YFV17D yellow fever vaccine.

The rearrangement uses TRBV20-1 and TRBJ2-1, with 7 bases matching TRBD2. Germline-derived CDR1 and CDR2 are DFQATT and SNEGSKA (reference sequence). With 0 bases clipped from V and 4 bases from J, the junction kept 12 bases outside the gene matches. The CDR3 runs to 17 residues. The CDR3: CSARDRRWLAVYNEQFF. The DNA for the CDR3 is TGCAGTGCTAGAGATCGTCGGTGGCTAGCGGTTTACAATGAGCAGTTCTTC.

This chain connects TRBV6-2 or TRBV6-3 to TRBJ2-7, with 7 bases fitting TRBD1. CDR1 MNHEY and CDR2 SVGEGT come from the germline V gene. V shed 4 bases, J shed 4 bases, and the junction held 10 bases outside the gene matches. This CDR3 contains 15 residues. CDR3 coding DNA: TGTGCCAGCAGTTTTTCCGGGGCAGGGGGTTACGAGCAGTACGTC. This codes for CASSFSGAGGYEQYV.

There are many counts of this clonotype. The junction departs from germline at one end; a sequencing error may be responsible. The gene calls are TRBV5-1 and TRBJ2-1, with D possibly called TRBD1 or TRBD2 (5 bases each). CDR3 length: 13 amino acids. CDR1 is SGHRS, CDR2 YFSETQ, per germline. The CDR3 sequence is CASSLGEGLEQFF. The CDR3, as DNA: TGCGCCAGCAGTTTGGGAGAGGGGCTTGAGCAGTTCTTC.

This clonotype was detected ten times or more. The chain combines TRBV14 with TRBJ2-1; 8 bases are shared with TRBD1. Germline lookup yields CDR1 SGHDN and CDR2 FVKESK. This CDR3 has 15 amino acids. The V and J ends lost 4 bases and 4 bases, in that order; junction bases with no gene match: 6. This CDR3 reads CASSLPGQAYNEQFF. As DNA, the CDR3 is TGTGCCAGCAGCCTTCCGGGACAGGCGTACAATGAGCAGTTCTTC.

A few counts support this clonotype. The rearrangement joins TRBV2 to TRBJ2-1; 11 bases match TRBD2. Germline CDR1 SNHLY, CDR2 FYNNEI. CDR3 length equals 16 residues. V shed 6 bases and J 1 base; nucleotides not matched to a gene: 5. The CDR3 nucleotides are TGTGCCAGCAGAAGCAGGACTAGCGGGTCCTACAATGAGCAGTTCTTC. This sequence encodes CASRSRTSGSYNEQFF.

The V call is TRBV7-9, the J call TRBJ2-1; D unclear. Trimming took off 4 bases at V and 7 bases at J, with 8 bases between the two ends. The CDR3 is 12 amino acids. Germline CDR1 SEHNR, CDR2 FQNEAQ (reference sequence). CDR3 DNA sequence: TGTGCCAGCAGCTCCAAGTTTAATGAGCAGTTCTTC. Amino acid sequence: CASSSKFNEQFF.

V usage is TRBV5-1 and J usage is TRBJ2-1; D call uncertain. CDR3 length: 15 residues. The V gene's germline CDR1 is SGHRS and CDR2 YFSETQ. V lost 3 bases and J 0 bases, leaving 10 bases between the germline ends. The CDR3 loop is CASSSQRSSYNEQFF. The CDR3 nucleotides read TGCGCCAGCAGCTCCCAGAGGAGCTCCTACAATGAGCAGTTCTTC.

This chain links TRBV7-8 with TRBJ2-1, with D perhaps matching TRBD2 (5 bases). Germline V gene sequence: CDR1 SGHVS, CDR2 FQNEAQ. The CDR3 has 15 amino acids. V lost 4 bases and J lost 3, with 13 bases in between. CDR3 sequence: CASSSATGNYNEQFF. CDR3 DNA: TGTGCCAGCAGCTCCGCCACCGGGAACTACAATGAGCAGTTCTTC.

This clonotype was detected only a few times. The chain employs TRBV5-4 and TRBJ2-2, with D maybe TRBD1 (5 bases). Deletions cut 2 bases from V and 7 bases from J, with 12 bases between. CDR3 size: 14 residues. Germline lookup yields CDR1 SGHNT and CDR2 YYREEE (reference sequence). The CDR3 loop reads CASSFPQGVGELFF. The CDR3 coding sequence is TGTGCCAGCAGCTTTCCACAAGGGGTCGGGGAGCTGTTTTTT.

CDR3 region: CASSIGTGKSYEQYF. CDR3 bases: TGTGCCAGCAGTATCGGGACAGGGAAGAGCTACGAGCAGTACTTC. The chain is built from TRBV7-2 and TRBJ2-7; 9 bases line up with TRBD1. V gave up 6 bases and J gave up 3 bases; unmatched junction bases: 9. The germline V gene encodes CDR1 SGHTA and CDR2 FQGNSA. The CDR3 length is 15 residues.

The CDR3 reads CASSLARYSNQPQHF. The CDR3 nucleotides are TGTGCCAGCAGCTTAGCTCGGTATAGCAATCAGCCCCAGCATTTT. The chain links TRBV7-2 to TRBJ1-5; D is uncertain. There are 15 residues in the CDR3. Germline-derived CDR1 and CDR2 are SGHTA and FQGNSA. Trimming left V 0 bases short and J 0 bases short, with 6 bases between. Together with reference TRBV7-2 and TRBJ1-5, the CDR3 gives the full variable domain: GAGVSQSPSNKVTEKGKDVELRCDPISGHTALYWYRQSLGQGLEFLIYFQGNSAPDKSGLPSDRFSAERTGGSVSTLTIQRTQQEDSAVYLCASSLARYSNQPQHFGDGTRLSIL.

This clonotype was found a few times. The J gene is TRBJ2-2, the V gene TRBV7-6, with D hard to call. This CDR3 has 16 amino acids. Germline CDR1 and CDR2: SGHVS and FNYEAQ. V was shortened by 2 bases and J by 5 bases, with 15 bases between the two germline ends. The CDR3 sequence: CASSLMLRLDTGELFF. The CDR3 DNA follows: TGTGCCAGCAGCTTAATGTTGCGTCTAGATACCGGGGAGCTGTTTTTT.

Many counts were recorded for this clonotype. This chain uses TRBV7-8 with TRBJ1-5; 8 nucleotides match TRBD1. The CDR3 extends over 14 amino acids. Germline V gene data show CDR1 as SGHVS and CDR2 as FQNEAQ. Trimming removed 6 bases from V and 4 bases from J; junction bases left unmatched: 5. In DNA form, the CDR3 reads TGTGCCAGCAGTCAAGGACAGGGTAATCAGCCCCAGCATTTT. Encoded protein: CASSQGQGNQPQHF.

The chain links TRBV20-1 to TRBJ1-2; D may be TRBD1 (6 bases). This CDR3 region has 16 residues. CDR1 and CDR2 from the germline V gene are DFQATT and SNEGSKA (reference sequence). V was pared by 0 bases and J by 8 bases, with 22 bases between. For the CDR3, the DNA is TGCAGTGCTAGAGATCCGAGGGGGAGGGGAGGTATAGGCTACACCTTC. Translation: CSARDPRGRGGIGYTF.

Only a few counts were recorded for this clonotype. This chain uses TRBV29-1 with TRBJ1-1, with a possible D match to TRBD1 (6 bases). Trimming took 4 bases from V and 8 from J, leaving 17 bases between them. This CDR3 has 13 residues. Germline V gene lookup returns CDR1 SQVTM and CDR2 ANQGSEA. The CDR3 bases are TGCAGCGTTGCGGGGGCTCTCAGGGTCGAAGCTTTCTTT. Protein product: CSVAGALRVEAFF.

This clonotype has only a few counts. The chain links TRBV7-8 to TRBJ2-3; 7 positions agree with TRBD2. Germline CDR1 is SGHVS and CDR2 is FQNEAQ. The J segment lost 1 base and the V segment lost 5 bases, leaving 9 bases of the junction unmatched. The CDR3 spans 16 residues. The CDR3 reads CASSPMRGIRTDTQYF. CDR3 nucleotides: TGTGCCAGCAGCCCGATGCGGGGGATCCGCACAGATACGCAGTATTTT.

For the CDR3, the DNA is TGTGCCAGCAGTTACTCAGCGGCCGGTAAAGTTAATCAGCCCCAGCATTTT. Translated: CASSYSAAGKVNQPQHF. V gene TRBV6-5 combines with J gene TRBJ1-5; the D is unclear. Trimming removed 0 bases from V and 4 bases from J, with 16 bases in between. The length of the CDR3 is 17 residues. Germline CDR1 and CDR2: MNHEY and SVGAGI.

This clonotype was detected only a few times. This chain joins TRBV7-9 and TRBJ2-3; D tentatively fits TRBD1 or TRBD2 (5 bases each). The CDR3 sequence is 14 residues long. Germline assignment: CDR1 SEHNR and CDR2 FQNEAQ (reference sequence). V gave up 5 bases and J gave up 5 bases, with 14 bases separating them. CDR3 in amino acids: CASSPQGDVDTQYF. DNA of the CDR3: TGTGCCAGCAGCCCCCAGGGAGACGTAGATACGCAGTATTTT.

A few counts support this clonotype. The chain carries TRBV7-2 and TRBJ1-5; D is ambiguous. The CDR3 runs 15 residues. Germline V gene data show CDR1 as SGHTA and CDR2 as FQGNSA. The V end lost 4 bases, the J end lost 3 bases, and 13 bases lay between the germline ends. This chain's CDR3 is CASSWGVGPNQPQHF. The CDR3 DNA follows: TGTGCCAGCAGCTGGGGAGTGGGTCCCAATCAGCCCCAGCATTTT.